These T cell receptor beta chains were read from a single sample in a study of cytomegalovirus exposure and HLA in healthy donors. Generated by immunoSEQ multiplex PCR, the TCRdb table keeps only in-frame clones and is missing some. The profile shows about 160,000 clones, 75% to 90% of them singletons. Sequenced sample: PBMCs. These receptors were collected from a woman between 18 and 29 years old in good health and CMV-seronegative. The CDR3 runs from the conserved cysteine through the conserved F or W. A D gene is named only where the DNA matches it firmly. Some rows have no size entry. The others give once, few or many, or a class for an expanded clone.

>TRBJ1-2|.|.|TRBV7-2
CASSWALYGYTF
TGTGCCAGCAGCTGGGCCTTATATGGCTACACCTTC
>TRBJ1-2|.|.|TRBV2
CASSEQNRYYGYTF
TGTGCCAGCAGTGAACAGAACAGGTACTATGGCTACACCTTC
>TRBJ2-5|once|.|TRBV11-2
CASSLVVQGETQYF
TGTGCCAGCAGCTTAGTAGTTCAGGGGGAGACCCAGTACTTC
>TRBJ1-1|.|TRBD1|TRBV29-1
CSVEDRGQGTTEAFF
TGCAGCGTTGAAGATAGGGGGCAGGGGACCACTGAAGCTTTCTTT
>TRBJ2-1|.|TRBD2|TRBV11-2
CASSLLAGAYNEQFF
TGTGCCAGCAGCTTACTAGCGGGAGCCTACAATGAGCAGTTCTTC
>TRBJ1-2|.|.|TRBV21-1
CASSSNRGRIYGYTF
TGTGCCAGCAGCAGCAACAGGGGGCGTATTTATGGCTACACCTTC
>TRBJ1-2|.|.|TRBV28
CASSIQVGDSAGYTF
TGTGCCAGCAGTATCCAGGTTGGGGATAGCGCTGGCTACACCTTC
>TRBJ2-3|.|TRBD2|TRBV6-5
CASSYLAGGQDTQYF
TGTGCCAGCAGTTACCTAGCGGGGGGGCAGGATACGCAGTATTTT
>TRBJ2-5|.|TRBD1|TRBV15
CATSRGQDNQETQYF
TGTGCCACCAGCAGGGGACAGGACAACCAAGAGACCCAGTACTTC
>TRBJ2-1|.|TRBD2|TRBV9
CASSVVSSGAYNEQFF
TGTGCCAGCAGCGTAGTGTCTAGCGGGGCTTACAATGAGCAGTTCTTC
>TRBJ1-2|.|TRBD1|TRBV6-5
CASSPATGPYGYTF
TGTGCCAGCAGTCCCGCGACAGGGCCCTATGGCTACACCTTC
>TRBJ2-2|.|.|TRBV7-9
CSSSSSSGAGPGELFF
TGTTCCAGCAGCTCCAGCAGTGGGGCCGGACCCGGGGAGCTGTTTTTT
>TRBJ2-5|.|.|TRBV6-4
CASAPSGARGETQYF
TGTGCCAGCGCCCCCAGCGGGGCGAGGGGGGAGACCCAGTACTTC
>TRBJ1-5|.|.|TRBV21-1
CASSPGEGNQPQHF
TGTGCCAGCAGCCCCGGGGAGGGGAATCAGCCCCAGCATTTT
>TRBJ2-5|.|TRBD1|TRBV6-1
CASSPGGRETQYF
TGTGCCAGCAGTCCAGGGGGCAGGGAGACCCAGTACTTC
>TRBJ2-7|.|TRBD2|TRBV18
CASSPPMRLAGERYEQYF
TGTGCCAGCTCACCACCGATGAGGCTAGCGGGAGAGCGTTATGAGCAGTACTTC
>TRBJ2-2|.|TRBD2|TRBV30
CAWSMTSGLARKGVGELFF
TGTGCCTGGAGTATGACATCCGGACTAGCCCGTAAAGGGGTCGGGGAGCTGTTTTTT
>TRBJ2-7|.|TRBD1|TRBV13
CASSRTGNSIEQYF
TGTGCCAGCAGCCGGACAGGGAATAGTATCGAGCAGTACTTC
>TRBJ2-6|.|TRBD1|TRBV19
CASSIGQGADGANVLTF
TGTGCCAGTAGTATCGGACAGGGGGCGGATGGGGCCAACGTCCTGACTTTC
>TRBJ1-4|.|.|TRBV28
CAVRGTNEKLFF
TGTGCCGTCCGAGGGACTAATGAAAAACTGTTTTTT
>TRBJ2-3|.|TRBD1|TRBV11-2
CASSLEQGWGTDTQYF
TGTGCCAGCAGCTTAGAACAGGGGTGGGGCACAGATACGCAGTATTTT
>TRBJ1-2|.|TRBD1|TRBV6-5
CASSPRQGAGYGYTF
TGTGCCAGCAGCCCCCGACAGGGGGCAGGGTATGGCTACACCTTC
>TRBJ2-1|.|.|TRBV6-6
CASTLNNEQFF
TGTGCCAGCACTCTAAACAATGAGCAGTTCTTC
>TRBJ1-5|.|.|TRBV27
CASRRLGVNQPQHF
TGTGCCAGCAGAAGACTAGGCGTCAATCAGCCCCAGCATTTT
>TRBJ2-7|.|.|TRBV6-6
CASGGISDLDEQYF
TGTGCCAGCGGAGGGATTTCCGACCTTGACGAGCAGTACTTC
>TRBJ1-1|.|.|TRBV7-8
CASSLAESEAFF
TGTGCCAGCAGCTTAGCGGAGAGTGAAGCTTTCTTT
>TRBJ1-1|.|.|TRBV28
CASSLDRNEAFF
TGTGCCAGCAGCCTAGACAGGAATGAAGCTTTCTTT
>TRBJ2-5|.|.|TRBV11-2
CASSLISQAEYF
TGTGCCAGCAGCTTAATCTCACAGGCTGAGTACTTC
>TRBJ1-2|.|.|TRBV7-9
CASSVQGNGYTF
TGTGCCAGCAGCGTACAGGGAAATGGCTACACCTTC
>TRBJ2-1|.|TRBD1|TRBV4-1
CASSLGTAAYNEQFF
TGCGCCAGCAGCCTTGGGACAGCGGCCTACAATGAGCAGTTCTTC
>TRBJ2-1|.|.|TRBV27
CASSLRAGLSQFF
TGTGCCAGCAGTTTACGGGCCGGACTTAGCCAGTTCTTC
>TRBJ2-7|.|TRBD2|TRBV10-2
CASSEGLAGFLSYEQYF
TGCGCCAGCAGTGAGGGACTAGCGGGCTTCCTCTCCTACGAGCAGTACTTC
>TRBJ2-7|few|TRBD2|TRBV28
CASSLWGLAGGPGEQYF
TGTGCCAGCAGTTTATGGGGACTAGCGGGAGGGCCTGGCGAGCAGTACTTC
>TRBJ1-1|.|TRBD1|TRBV6-6
CASRDRGQNTEAFF
TGTGCCAGCAGGGACAGGGGGCAGAACACTGAAGCTTTCTTT
>TRBJ2-1|.|TRBD2|TRBV5-1
CASRLAGTNNEQFF
TGCGCCAGCAGATTAGCGGGGACAAACAATGAGCAGTTCTTC
>TRBJ2-3|.|.|TRBV19
CASSISGTSTDTQYF
TGTGCCAGTAGTATATCAGGGACTAGCACAGATACGCAGTATTTT
>TRBJ2-5|.|TRBD2|TRBV28
CASSGGVGETQYF
TGTGCCAGCAGTGGGGGGGTGGGAGAGACCCAGTACTTC
>TRBJ2-7|.|TRBD1|TRBV28
CASSPGTGGGEQYF
TGTGCCAGCAGTCCCGGGACAGGGGGAGGTGAGCAGTACTTC
>TRBJ2-7|few|TRBD1|TRBV7-9
CASSLWGMGQGIGEQYF
TGTGCCAGCAGCTTATGGGGGATGGGACAGGGAATAGGTGAGCAGTACTTC
>TRBJ2-7|.|.|TRBV7-2
CASSSYGGGPYEQYF
TGTGCCAGCAGCTCCTATGGGGGGGGGCCCTACGAGCAGTACTTC
>TRBJ2-1|.|TRBD2|TRBV15
CATSRDIGGRAWNEQFF
TGTGCCACCAGCAGAGATATTGGCGGGAGGGCGTGGAATGAGCAGTTCTTC
>TRBJ2-3|.|TRBD2|TRBV6-4
CASSQTSGGTDTQYF
TGTGCCAGCAGTCAGACTAGCGGGGGCACAGATACGCAGTATTTT